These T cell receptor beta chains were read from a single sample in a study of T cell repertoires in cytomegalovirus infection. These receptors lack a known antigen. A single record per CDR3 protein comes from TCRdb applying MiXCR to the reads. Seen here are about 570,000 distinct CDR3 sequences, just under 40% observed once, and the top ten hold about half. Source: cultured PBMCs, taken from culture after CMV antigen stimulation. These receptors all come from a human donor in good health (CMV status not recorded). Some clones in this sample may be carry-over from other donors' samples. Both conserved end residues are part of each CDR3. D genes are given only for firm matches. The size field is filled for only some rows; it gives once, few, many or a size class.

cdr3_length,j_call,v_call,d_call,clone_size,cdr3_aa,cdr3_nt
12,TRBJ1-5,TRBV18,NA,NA,CASPSIFGAQHF,TGTGCCAGCCCATCCATTTTCGGGGCCCAGCATTTT
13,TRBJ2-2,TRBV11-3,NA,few,CASSSQYAGELFF,TGTGCCAGCAGCTCCCAGTATGCCGGGGAGCTGTTTTTT
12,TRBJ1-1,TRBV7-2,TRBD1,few,CASSDPGGEAFF,TGTGCCAGCAGCGATCCAGGGGGGGAAGCTTTCTTT
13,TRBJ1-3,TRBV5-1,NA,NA,CASSFQGENTIYF,TGCGCCAGCAGCTTTCAGGGAGAAAACACCATATATTTT
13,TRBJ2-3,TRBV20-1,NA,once,CSARDPGHQAQYF,TGCAGTGCTAGAGATCCGGGCCACCAAGCGCAGTATTTT
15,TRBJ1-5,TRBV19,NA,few,CASSISPGSNQPQHF,TGTGCCAGTAGTATCTCTCCAGGTAGCAATCAGCCCCAGCATTTT
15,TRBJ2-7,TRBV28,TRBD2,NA,CASSYLAGGIYEQYF,TGTGCCAGCAGTTACCTAGCGGGAGGGATCTACGAGCAGTACTTC
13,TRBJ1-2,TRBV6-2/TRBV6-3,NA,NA,CASSRSHKDGYTF,TGTGCCAGCAGCAGGTCTCATAAGGATGGCTACACCTTC
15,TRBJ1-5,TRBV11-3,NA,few,CASREVAGNNQPQHF,TGTGCCAGCAGGGAGGTGGCAGGGAACAATCAGCCCCAGCATTTT
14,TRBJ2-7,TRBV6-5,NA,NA,CASSYSEEVNEQYF,TGTGCCAGCAGTTACTCGGAAGAAGTGAATGAGCAGTACTTC
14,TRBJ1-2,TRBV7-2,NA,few,CASSPGVGYYGYTF,TGTGCCAGCAGCCCTGGGGTAGGGTATTATGGCTACACCTTC
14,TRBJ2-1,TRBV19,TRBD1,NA,CASTLDRGHNEQFF,TGTGCCAGTACCCTAGACAGGGGTCACAATGAGCAGTTCTTC
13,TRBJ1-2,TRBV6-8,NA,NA,CASSYSGGTGYTF,TGTGCCAGCAGTTACTCCGGGGGCACGGGCTACACCTTC
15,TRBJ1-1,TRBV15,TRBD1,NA,CATSRDRDSGTEAFF,TGTGCCACCAGCAGAGATCGGGACAGCGGCACTGAAGCTTTCTTT
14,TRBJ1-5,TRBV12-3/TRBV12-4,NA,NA,CASSSSVGNQPQHF,TGTGCCAGCAGTTCTTCAGTGGGCAATCAGCCCCAGCATTTT